This T cell receptor (beta chain) was sequenced in a study of CD8+ T cells in alopecia areata. The overall study: Disease severity was quantified as SALT score of affected scalp area. Points from the study as a whole: Whether baseline CD8+ expansion is linked to response remains uncertain, given a single nonresponder.

The treatment: oral pan-JAK inhibitor, 5-10 mg twice daily. The authors extracted RNA and reverse transcribed it into cDNA as the sequencing template. TCRdb's copy holds only in-frame clones and misses some; the assay was immunoSEQ multiplex PCR. There are approximately 190,000 clones in the sample; about 62% occur only once, and 5.5% lies in the top ten. Of note for this clone: Its antigen remains unidentified.

CDR3 length: 11 residues. Germline-derived CDR1 and CDR2 are SGHAT and FQNNGV. Trimming pared 4 bases from V and 11 bases from J, leaving 11 bases between. The rearrangement joins TRBV11-2 to TRBJ1-1; D gene unclear. The sequence came from a human donor with alopecia areata. Source: CD4+ T cells sorted from blood, taken at week 24, from a patient treated with tofacitinib. The CDR3 protein is CASSSARSAFF. CDR3 nucleotide sequence: TGTGCCAGCAGCTCCGCCCGATCGGCTTTCTTT.